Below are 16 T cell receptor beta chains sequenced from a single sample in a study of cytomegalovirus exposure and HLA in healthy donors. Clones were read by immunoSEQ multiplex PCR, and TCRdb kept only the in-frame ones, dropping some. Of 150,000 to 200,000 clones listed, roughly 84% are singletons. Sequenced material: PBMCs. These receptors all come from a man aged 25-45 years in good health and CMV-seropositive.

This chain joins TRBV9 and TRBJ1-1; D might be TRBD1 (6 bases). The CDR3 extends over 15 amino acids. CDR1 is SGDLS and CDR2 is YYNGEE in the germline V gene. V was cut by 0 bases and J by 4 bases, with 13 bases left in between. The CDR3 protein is CASSVGRGPGTEAFF. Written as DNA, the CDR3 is TGTGCCAGCAGCGTAGGCAGGGGCCCGGGCACTGAAGCTTTCTTT.

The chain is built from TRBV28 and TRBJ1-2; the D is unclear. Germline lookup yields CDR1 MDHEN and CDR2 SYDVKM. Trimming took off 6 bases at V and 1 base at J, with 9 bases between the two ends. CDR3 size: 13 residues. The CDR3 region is CASRPTNNYGYTF. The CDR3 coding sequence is TGTGCCAGCAGGCCTACTAATAACTATGGCTACACCTTC.

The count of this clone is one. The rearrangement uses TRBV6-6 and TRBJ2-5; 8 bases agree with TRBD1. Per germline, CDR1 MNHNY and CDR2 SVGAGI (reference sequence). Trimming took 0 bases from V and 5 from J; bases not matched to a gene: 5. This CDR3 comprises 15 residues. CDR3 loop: CASSYSPDRDETQYF. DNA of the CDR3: TGTGCCAGCAGTTACTCGCCGGACAGGGATGAGACCCAGTACTTC.

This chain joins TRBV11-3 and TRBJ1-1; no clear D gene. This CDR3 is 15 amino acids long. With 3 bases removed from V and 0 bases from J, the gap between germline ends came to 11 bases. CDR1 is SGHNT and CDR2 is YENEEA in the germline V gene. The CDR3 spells CASSFQVMMNTEAFF. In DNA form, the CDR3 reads TGTGCCAGCAGCTTTCAGGTGATGATGAACACTGAAGCTTTCTTT.

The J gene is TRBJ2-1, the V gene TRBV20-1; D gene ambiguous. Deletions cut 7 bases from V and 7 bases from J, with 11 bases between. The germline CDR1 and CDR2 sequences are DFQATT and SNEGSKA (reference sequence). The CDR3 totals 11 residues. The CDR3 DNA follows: TGCAGTGTCCGCAGAATGAATGAGCAGTTCTTC. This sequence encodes CSVRRMNEQFF.

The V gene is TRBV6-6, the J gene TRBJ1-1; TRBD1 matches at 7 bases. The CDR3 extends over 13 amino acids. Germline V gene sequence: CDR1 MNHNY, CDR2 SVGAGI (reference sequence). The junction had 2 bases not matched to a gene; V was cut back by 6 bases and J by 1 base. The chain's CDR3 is CASSDRENTEAFF. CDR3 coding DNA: TGTGCCAGCAGCGACAGGGAGAACACTGAAGCTTTCTTT.

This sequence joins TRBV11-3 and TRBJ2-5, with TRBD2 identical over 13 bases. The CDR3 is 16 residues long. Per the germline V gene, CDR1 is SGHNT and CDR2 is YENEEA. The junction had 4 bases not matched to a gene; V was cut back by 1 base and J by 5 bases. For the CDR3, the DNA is TGTGCCAGCAGCTTAGTCGGGACTAGCGGGATGGAGACCCAGTACTTC. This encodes CASSLVGTSGMETQYF.

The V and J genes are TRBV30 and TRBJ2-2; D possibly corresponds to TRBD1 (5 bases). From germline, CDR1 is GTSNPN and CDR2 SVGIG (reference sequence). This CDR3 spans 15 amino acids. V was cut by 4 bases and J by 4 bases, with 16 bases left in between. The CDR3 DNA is TGTGCCTGGAACATCCAAAAGGGGCTCACCGGGGAGCTGTTTTTT. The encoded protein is CAWNIQKGLTGELFF. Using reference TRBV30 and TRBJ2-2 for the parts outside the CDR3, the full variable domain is SQTIHQWPATLVQPVGSPLSLECTVEGTSNPNLYWYRQAAGRGLQLLFYSVGIGQISSEVPQNLSASRPQDRQFILSSKKLLLSDSGFYLCAWNIQKGLTGELFFGEGSRLTVL.

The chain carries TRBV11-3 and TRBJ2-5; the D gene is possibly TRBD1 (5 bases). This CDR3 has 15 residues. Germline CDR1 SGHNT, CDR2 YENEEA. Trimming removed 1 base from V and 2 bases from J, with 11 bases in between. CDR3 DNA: TGTGCCAGCAGCTTAGGTGTGGGGCCACAAGAGACCCAGTACTTC. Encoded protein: CASSLGVGPQETQYF.

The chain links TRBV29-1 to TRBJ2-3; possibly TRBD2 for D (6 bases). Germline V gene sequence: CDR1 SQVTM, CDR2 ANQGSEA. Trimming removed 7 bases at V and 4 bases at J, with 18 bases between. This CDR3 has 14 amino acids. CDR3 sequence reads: CSAGRDSSPDTQYF. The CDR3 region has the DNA TGCAGCGCCGGCCGGGACTCAAGTCCAGATACGCAGTATTTT.

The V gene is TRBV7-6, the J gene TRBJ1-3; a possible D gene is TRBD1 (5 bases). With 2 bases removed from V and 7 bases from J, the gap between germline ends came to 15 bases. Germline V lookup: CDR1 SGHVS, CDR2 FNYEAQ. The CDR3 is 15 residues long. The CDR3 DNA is TGTGCCAGCAGCTTATCAGGGCAGCTACTGAACACCATATATTTT. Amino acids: CASSLSGQLLNTIYF.

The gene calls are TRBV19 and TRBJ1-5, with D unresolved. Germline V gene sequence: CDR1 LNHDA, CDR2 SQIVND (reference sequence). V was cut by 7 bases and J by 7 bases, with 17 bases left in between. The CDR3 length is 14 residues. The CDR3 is CASNEREGAQPQHF. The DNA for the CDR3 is TGTGCCAGTAATGAAAGGGAGGGTGCCCAGCCCCAGCATTTT.

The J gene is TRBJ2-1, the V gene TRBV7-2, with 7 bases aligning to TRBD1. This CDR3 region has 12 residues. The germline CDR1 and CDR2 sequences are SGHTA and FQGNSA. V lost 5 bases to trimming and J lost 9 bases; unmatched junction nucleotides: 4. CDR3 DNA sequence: TGTGCCAGCAGCGTATACAGGGGTGAGCAGTTCTTC. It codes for CASSVYRGEQFF.

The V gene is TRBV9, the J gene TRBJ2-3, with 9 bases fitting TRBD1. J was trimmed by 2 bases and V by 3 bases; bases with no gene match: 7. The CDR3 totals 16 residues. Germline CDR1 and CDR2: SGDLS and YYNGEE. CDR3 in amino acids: CASSARTGEDTDTQYF. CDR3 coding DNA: TGTGCCAGCAGCGCGCGGACAGGGGAAGACACAGATACGCAGTATTTT.

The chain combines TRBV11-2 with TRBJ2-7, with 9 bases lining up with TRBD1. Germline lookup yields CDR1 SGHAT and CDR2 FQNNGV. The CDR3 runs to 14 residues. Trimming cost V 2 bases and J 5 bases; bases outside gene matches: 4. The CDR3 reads CASSLSGTGNEQYF. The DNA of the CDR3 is TGTGCCAGCAGCTTAAGCGGGACAGGGAACGAGCAGTACTTC. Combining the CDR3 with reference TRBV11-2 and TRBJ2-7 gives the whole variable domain EAGVAQSPRYKIIEKRQSVAFWCNPISGHATLYWYQQILGQGPKLLIQFQNNGVVDDSQLPKDRFSAERLKGVDSTLKIQPAKLEDSAVYLCASSLSGTGNEQYFGPGTRLTVT.

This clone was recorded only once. The CDR3 bases are TGTGCCAGCAGACAAACGACAGGGAGCAATCAGCCCCAGCATTTT. Amino acid sequence: CASRQTTGSNQPQHF. V and J are TRBV7-2 and TRBJ1-5; 7 bases fit TRBD1. This CDR3 comprises 15 residues. V shed 6 bases, J shed 1 base, and the junction held 6 bases outside the gene matches. The germline CDR1 and CDR2 sequences are SGHTA and FQGNSA.